Following are 14 T cell receptor beta chains from one sample sequenced in a study of regulatory T cells in long-lasting Graves disease. Documented time point: persistent/refractory GD, antithyroid drugs over 5 years with positive TRAb. PBMC RNA was the source of the TCR library. iRepertoire HTBI primers and Arm-PCR of CDR3 regions built TCR beta libraries. TCRdb itself ran the multiplex PCR reads through MiXCR, one entry per CDR3 protein. Among hundreds of thousands of distinct CDR3 sequences, around 21% were seen once, and the ten largest hold over 7.5%. This specimen was peripheral blood mononuclear cells (PBMCs), taken when the disease was refractory, from a patient treated with antithyroid drugs. Receptors were obtained from a female donor with Graves disease.

This clonotype came up a few times. The rearrangement links TRBV6-1 to TRBJ2-2, with 8 positions matching TRBD1. Losses at the gene ends were 8 bases for V and 1 base for J; bases not matched to a gene: 0. The length of the CDR3 is 13 residues. The germline gives CDR1 MNHNS, CDR2 SASEGT. The CDR3 nucleotides read TGTGCCAGCGGGACAGGGAACACCGGGGAGCTGTTTTTT. It specifies CASGTGNTGELFF.

Comment on this clonotype: A much bigger clone sits one base away, suggesting this may be a read error. The V gene is TRBV28, the J gene TRBJ2-7; 8 nucleotides agree with TRBD2. This CDR3 has 16 residues. V lost 4 bases and J lost 5; bases outside the gene matches: 13. Germline CDR1 and CDR2: MDHEN and SYDVKM. CDR3 DNA: TGTGCCAGCAGTTCATCCGAGGGAGCGGGAGAAGACGAGCAGTACTTC. Translated: CASSSSEGAGEDEQYF.

This clonotype was seen many times. The V gene is TRBV27, the J gene TRBJ1-6, with a possible D match to TRBD1 (5 bases). Germline V CDR1 and CDR2: MNHEY, SMNVEV (reference sequence). Trimming took off 6 bases at V and 0 bases at J, with 12 bases between the two ends. This CDR3 has 16 amino acids. CDR3 region: CASSDPGGSYNSPLHF. CDR3 in DNA: TGTGCCAGCAGCGACCCGGGGGGCTCCTATAATTCACCCCTCCACTTT.

Points on this clonotype: A much larger clone lies one base from this, so it may be a read error. The rearrangement uses TRBV6-2 or TRBV6-3 and TRBJ1-3, with D tentatively TRBD1 (5 bases). The germline V gene has CDR1 MNHEY and CDR2 SVGEGT. The CDR3 extends over 15 amino acids. The CDR3 DNA is TGTGCCAGCAGGGACACGATCAGCTCTGGAAGCACCATATATTTT. Protein sequence: CASRDTISSGSTIYF.

As for this clonotype: This may be a read error: a much more frequent sequence differs by one nucleotide. This chain joins TRBV7-9 and TRBJ1-1; D uncertain. Per the germline V gene, CDR1 is SEHNR and CDR2 is FQNEAQ (reference sequence). This CDR3 is 15 amino acids long. Here the CDR3 reads CACSLGRSENTEAFF. The CDR3, as DNA: TGTGCCTGCAGCTTAGGCCGGAGCGAGAACACTGAAGCTTTCTTT.

This clonotype was seen repeatedly, ten times or more. The V gene is TRBV7-2, the J gene TRBJ1-5; no firm D call. Germline CDR1 SGHTA, CDR2 FQGNSA. This CDR3 is built from 14 residues. The V and J ends lost 5 bases and 1 base respectively, with 9 bases between them. The CDR3 nucleotides read TGTGCCAGCAGCCGAGGCGGAAGCAATCAGCCCCAGCATTTT. The encoded protein is CASSRGGSNQPQHF.

With regard to this clonotype: This may come from a read error, since a much larger clone is one base off. The chain uses TRBV29-1 and TRBJ2-5, with 7 bases lining up with TRBD2. This CDR3 spans 14 amino acids. CDR1 is SQVTM, CDR2 ANQGSEA, per germline. The CDR3 nucleotides are TGCAGCGTTGGGGGGGGTCCAGTACAAGATACCCAGTACTTC. Amino acids: CSVGGGPVQDTQYF.

The chain has TRBV20-1 and TRBJ2-1; 7 nucleotides agree with TRBD1. V lost 0 bases and J lost 5; bases outside the gene matches: 16. This CDR3 region has 18 residues. Germline lookup yields CDR1 DFQATT and CDR2 SNEGSKA (reference sequence). DNA of the CDR3: TGCAGTGCTAGAGATACGACCCATAGACAGGGCGTCAACAATGAGCAGTTCTTC. It yields the protein CSARDTTHRQGVNNEQFF.

As regards this clonotype: At one end, the junction sequence differs from germline, possibly due to a read error. The chain has TRBV29-1 and TRBJ1-1; tentative D call: TRBD1 (6 bases). The CDR3 extends over 14 amino acids. The germline V gene has CDR1 SQVTM and CDR2 ANQGSEA. The CDR3 spells CSVDFGGWDTEAFF. In DNA form, the CDR3 reads TGCAGCGTTGATTTCGGGGGCTGGGACACCGAAGCTTTCTTT.

This clonotype appeared many times. The chain employs TRBV11-2 and TRBJ2-7; D might be TRBD1 (5 bases). Trimming shortened V by 4 bases and J by 3 bases, and 10 bases separated the two germline ends. The germline gives CDR1 SGHAT, CDR2 FQNNGV. CDR3 size: 13 residues. The CDR3 DNA reads TGTGCCAGCAGCTCTCAGGGTTTCTACGAGCAGTACTTC. Residues: CASSSQGFYEQYF.

At least ten counts were recorded for this clonotype. The chain employs TRBV28 and TRBJ1-5; the D is unclear. Trimming took 6 bases from V and 6 from J, leaving 15 bases between them. Germline assignment: CDR1 MDHEN and CDR2 SYDVKM. The CDR3 has 14 residues. The chain's CDR3 is CASRQIMAGQPQHF. CDR3 nucleotides: TGTGCCAGCAGGCAAATCATGGCGGGTCAGCCCCAGCATTTT.

This clonotype was picked up many times. V is TRBV20-1 and J is TRBJ2-5, with D uncertain. Trimming stripped 3 bases from V and 2 bases from J, with 7 bases between. The V gene's germline CDR1 is DFQATT and CDR2 SNEGSKA (reference sequence). CDR3 length equals 12 residues. The chain's CDR3 is CSARTMQETQYF. In nucleotides, the CDR3 is TGCAGTGCTAGGACCATGCAAGAGACCCAGTACTTC.

This chain links TRBV3-1 with TRBJ2-2; D ambiguous. Germline V gene data show CDR1 as LGHDT and CDR2 as YNNKEL (reference sequence). The V and J ends lost 1 base and 4 bases respectively, with 7 bases between them. The CDR3 is 14 amino acids. The CDR3 sequence: CASSQVSGTGELFF. CDR3 DNA sequence: TGTGCCAGCAGCCAAGTCTCGGGCACCGGGGAGCTGTTTTTT.

This clonotype showed up just once. The chain carries TRBV4-1 and TRBJ1-2; 10 positions match TRBD1. The V gene's germline CDR1 is MGHRA and CDR2 YSYEKL. The CDR3 runs 14 residues. The V and J ends lost 1 base and 9 bases, in that order; junction bases with no gene match: 5. In DNA form, the CDR3 reads TGCGCCAGCAGCCAAGGGGACAGGGGTTCTCGCTACACCTTC. Amino acid sequence: CASSQGDRGSRYTF.